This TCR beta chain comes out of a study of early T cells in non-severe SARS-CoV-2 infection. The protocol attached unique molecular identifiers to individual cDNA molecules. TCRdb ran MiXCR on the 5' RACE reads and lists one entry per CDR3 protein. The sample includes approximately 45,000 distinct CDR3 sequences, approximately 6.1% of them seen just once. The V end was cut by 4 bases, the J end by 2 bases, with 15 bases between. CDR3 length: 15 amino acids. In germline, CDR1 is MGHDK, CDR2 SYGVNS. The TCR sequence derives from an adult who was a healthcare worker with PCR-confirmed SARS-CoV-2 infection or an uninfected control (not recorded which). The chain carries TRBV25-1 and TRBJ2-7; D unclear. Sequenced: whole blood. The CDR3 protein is CASSATDRVTYEQYF. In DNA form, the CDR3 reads TGTGCCAGCAGTGCTACAGATCGAGTCACCTACGAGCAGTACTTC.